Following are 15 T cell receptor beta chains from one sample sequenced in a study of CD8 T cells in ankylosing spondylitis. Findings and limits, study-wide: Fewer than ten highly homologous variants made up a TCR beta motif that seemed to typify ankylosing spondylitis blood.

TCRdb passed the 5' RACE reads through MiXCR, listing each CDR3 protein once. The sample has roughly 440,000 distinct CDR3 sequences; 17% are singletons. Their specific antigens are unknown. The sequenced sample was blood, either unsorted or a sorted T cell fraction (not recorded which). The origin of the receptors is a male donor with ankylosing spondylitis.

This clonotype was found a few times. V and J are TRBV7-2 and TRBJ2-3; 8 bases match TRBD1. The V gene end was trimmed by 0 bases and the J gene end by 3 bases; junction bases not matched to a gene: 5. This CDR3 comprises 16 residues. Germline CDR1 and CDR2: SGHTA and FQGNSA. The CDR3 DNA follows: TGTGCCAGCAGCTTAGCAAGGAACAGGGGGACAGATACGCAGTATTTT. Translating it yields CASSLARNRGTDTQYF.

To note about this clonotype: The germline gene is not matched at one end of the junction; a read error may be the cause. The chain combines TRBV12-3 or TRBV12-4 with TRBJ2-4; the D gene is possibly TRBD2 (5 bases). The CDR3 is made up of 18 amino acids. The CDR3 protein is CACSPEAGPGISKNIQYF. CDR3 nucleotide sequence: TGTGCCTGCAGCCCCGAGGCTGGGCCCGGGATTTCCAAAAACATTCAGTACTTC.

The chain uses TRBV29-1 and TRBJ2-5; 10 nucleotides agree with TRBD2. Trimming took 6 bases from V and 3 from J; bases not matched to a gene: 4. This CDR3 region has 13 residues. In germline, CDR1 is SQVTM, CDR2 ANQGSEA. CDR3 sequence (DNA): TGCAGCGTCCTGGGACTAGCGAAAGAGACCCAGTACTTC. It codes for CSVLGLAKETQYF.

This clonotype was seen once. The V call is TRBV6-1, the J call TRBJ2-3, with 8 bases identical to TRBD2. From germline, CDR1 is MNHNS and CDR2 SASEGT. CDR3 size: 17 residues. Trimming removed 6 bases from V and 2 bases from J; junction bases left unmatched: 13. The CDR3 spells CASSQPLAGLNTDTQYF. CDR3 bases: TGTGCCAGCAGCCAACCTTTAGCGGGACTAAACACAGATACGCAGTATTTT.

This clonotype has just a few counts. The chain uses TRBV20-1 and TRBJ2-5; TRBD2 matches at 12 bases. CDR1 and CDR2 (germline): DFQATT, SNEGSKA (reference sequence). This CDR3 is 18 amino acids long. V lost 4 bases and J lost 3; bases outside the gene matches: 15. CDR3 protein: CSANIGGLAGLFEETQYF. The CDR3 DNA follows: TGCAGTGCTAATATTGGAGGACTAGCGGGGCTATTCGAAGAGACCCAGTACTTC.

This clonotype turned up a few times. The chain employs TRBV28 and TRBJ2-7; 7 bases align to TRBD2. Germline values: CDR1 MDHEN, CDR2 SYDVKM. The junction had 3 bases not matched to a gene; V was cut back by 4 bases and J by 3 bases. This CDR3 is built from 13 residues. CDR3 DNA: TGTGCCAGCAGTTCTGGACTAGACTACGAGCAGTACTTC. Protein sequence: CASSSGLDYEQYF.

V usage is TRBV4-3 and J usage is TRBJ2-7, with D possibly being TRBD2 (5 bases). Between the trimmed V and J ends, which lost 0 bases and 4 bases, there was a span of 16 bases. CDR3 length equals 16 residues. Germline CDR1 LGHNA, CDR2 YSLEER. The CDR3 sequence is CASSQDRGLQGYEQYF. CDR3 in DNA: TGCGCCAGCAGCCAAGATCGAGGACTCCAAGGTTACGAGCAGTACTTC.

This clonotype was detected only a few times. The chain carries TRBV12-3 or TRBV12-4 and TRBJ2-6; D not resolved. This CDR3 region has 19 residues. V dropped 6 bases and J dropped 2 bases, with 23 bases sitting between them. The CDR3 nucleotides are TGTGCCAGCAGCGGCGCATTTAGAGGTATATTCCCTGGGGCCAACGTCCTGACTTTC. It translates to CASSGAFRGIFPGANVLTF.

CDR3 in DNA: TGTGCCAGCAGCCCTAGTACGGGATCCAACGGTCAGCCCCAGCATTTT. Protein: CASSPSTGSNGQPQHF. V is TRBV5-5 and J is TRBJ1-5; D not certain. The V end was cut by 4 bases, the J end by 6 bases, with 20 bases between. Germline V gene lookup returns CDR1 SGHKS and CDR2 YYEKEE (reference sequence). This CDR3 is built from 16 residues.

DNA of the CDR3: TGTGCCAGCAGCCGGCGGAGTTATGGCTACACCTTC. It codes for CASSRRSYGYTF. The chain recombines TRBV3-1 with TRBJ1-2; D is unresolved. CDR1 LGHDT and CDR2 YNNKEL come from the germline V gene (reference sequence). The CDR3 sequence is 12 residues long. With 4 bases removed from V and 5 bases from J, the gap between germline ends came to 8 bases.

The CDR3 sequence: CAWSATWDQPQHF. Here the CDR3 DNA reads TGTGCCTGGAGTGCGACCTGGGATCAGCCCCAGCATTTT. The chain combines TRBV30 with TRBJ1-5; D uncertain. Trimming pared 1 base from V and 5 bases from J, leaving 9 bases between. This CDR3 has 13 amino acids. Germline V lookup: CDR1 GTSNPN, CDR2 SVGIG (reference sequence).

This clonotype was seen a handful of times. The chain uses TRBV5-6 and TRBJ2-5; 7 nucleotides align to TRBD2. Trimming took 0 bases from V and 5 from J; bases not matched to a gene: 10. CDR1 is SGHDT and CDR2 is YYEEEE in the germline V gene. The CDR3 contains 16 residues. The DNA for the CDR3 is TGTGCCAGCAGCTTGGCCCCAGCGGGGAGAAGGGAGACCCAGTACTTC. Protein product: CASSLAPAGRRETQYF.

This clonotype was picked up a small number of times. This rearrangement joins TRBV12-3 or TRBV12-4 to TRBJ2-1, with 8 nucleotides matching TRBD1. Unmatched junction bases numbered 5, after V lost 3 bases and J lost 7 bases. The CDR3 runs 14 residues. In nucleotides, the CDR3 is TGTGCCAGCAGTTTGACAGGGGTAACTAATGAGCAGTTCTTC. Encoded protein: CASSLTGVTNEQFF.

The chain joins TRBV4-2 to TRBJ1-1; a possible D gene is TRBD1 (5 bases). Germline CDR1 LGHNA, CDR2 YNFKEQ. Trimming shortened V by 5 bases and J by 3 bases, and 10 bases separated the two germline ends. The CDR3 extends over 13 amino acids. CDR3 protein: CASSSWGDTEAFF. DNA for the CDR3: TGTGCCAGCAGCTCCTGGGGGGACACTGAAGCTTTCTTT.

This chain links TRBV7-8 with TRBJ2-7; 7 bases are shared with TRBD1. This CDR3 contains 15 residues. The germline CDR1 and CDR2 sequences are SGHVS and FQNEAQ. The J segment lost 5 bases and the V segment lost 4 bases, leaving 11 bases of the junction unmatched. The CDR3 bases are TGTGCCAGCAGCTCGTACAGGGGTGTAGCCGACGAGCAGTACTTC. The encoded protein is CASSSYRGVADEQYF.